A selection of T cell receptor beta chains follows, all from one sample in a study of T cells in Graves' hyperthyroidism and ophthalmopathy. TCRdb re-analysed the multiplex PCR reads in MiXCR, keeping a single row per CDR3 protein. This table has about 400,000 distinct CDR3 sequences, approximately 14% appearing once. Sample: blood. Source of these receptors: a woman between 18 and 29 years old with Graves' hyperthyroidism. Each CDR3 is given with its conserved first and last residue. A D gene is named only where the DNA matches it firmly. Where a row states a size, it is once, few, many or the class of an expanded clone; other rows omit it.

D gene | clone size | J gene | V gene | CDR3 DNA | CDR3 protein
- | - | TRBJ1-2 | TRBV6-5 | TGTGCCAGCAGTTACTCGAGTGCAGGGAACTATGGCTACACCTTC | CASSYSSAGNYGYTF
- | few | TRBJ2-1 | TRBV24-1 | TGTGCCACCAGCCGGGGAAGCTCCTACAATGAGCAGTTCTTC | CATSRGSSYNEQFF
- | few | TRBJ2-7 | TRBV5-1 | TGCGCCAGCAGCGGGACGCTGGCGGACGAGCAGTACTTC | CASSGTLADEQYF
TRBD1 | few | TRBJ2-5 | TRBV24-1 | TGTGCCACAGCCAGGGGGCCAGGAGAGACCCAGTACTTC | CATARGPGETQYF
TRBD1 | - | TRBJ1-6 | TRBV6-2/TRBV6-3 | TGTGCCAGCAGTTACTTGCGCCCCGGAAGAGGGGGCCTGGGGAATTCACCCCTCCACTTT | CASSYLRPGRGGLGNSPLHF
TRBD1 | many | TRBJ2-3 | TRBV3-1 | TGTGCCTCTTGTAAGGGGGCTTCGCGAGGAACAGATACGCAGTATTTT | CASCKGASRGTDTQYF
- | few | TRBJ1-2 | TRBV6-1 | TGTGCCAGCACGGATATTTTCAACTATGGCTACACCTTC | CASTDIFNYGYTF
- | many | TRBJ2-5 | TRBV28 | TGTGCCAGCACCCCCACTCCTTGGACGGGGACCCAGTACTTC | CASTPTPWTGTQYF
- | few | TRBJ2-2 | TRBV19 | TGTGCCAGTAGGAGACTTGAGAACACCGGGGAGCTGTTTTTT | CASRRLENTGELFF
- | many | TRBJ2-2 | TRBV3-1 | TGTGCCAGCAGCCAAGGGGGGGCGAACACCGGGGAGCTGTTTTTT | CASSQGGANTGELFF
TRBD2 | few | TRBJ2-5 | TRBV7-3 | TGTGCCAGCAGCTTAACCGCCGGGGGACTAGGGCGGGAGACCCAGTACTTC | CASSLTAGGLGRETQYF
- | - | TRBJ1-3 | TRBV6-1 | TGTGCCAGCTCAACTAGCTCTGGAAACACCATATATTTT | CASSTSSGNTIYF
TRBD1 | - | TRBJ2-3 | TRBV12-3/TRBV12-4 | TGTGCCAGCAGTTTAGCGCTGGGGACAGGGGGCAGAGATACGCAGTATTTT | CASSLALGTGGRDTQYF
TRBD1 | - | TRBJ1-2 | TRBV20-1 | TGCAGTGCTAGAGATCAGGGGGGTATCGGCTACACCTTC | CSARDQGGIGYTF
TRBD2 | - | TRBJ2-1 | TRBV28 | TGTGCCAGCAGCACTAGCGGGAGCATCACCCCCTACAATGAGCAGTTCTTC | CASSTSGSITPYNEQFF
- | - | TRBJ2-1 | TRBV6-5 | TGTGCCAGCAGTTCGGGCCCAAGTTTGTTCTTC | CASSSGPSLFF
- | - | TRBJ1-3 | TRBV6-5 | TGTGCCAGCAGTTACGGCGCGCCCGGAGACACCATATATTTT | CASSYGAPGDTIYF
TRBD2 | many | TRBJ2-1 | TRBV7-2 | TGTGCCAGCAGCTTAGGAGCGGGGCCTGAGCAGTTCTTC | CASSLGAGPEQFF
- | many | TRBJ1-1 | TRBV4-3 | TGCGCCAGCAGCCAATCGGGACTGTTGAACACTGAAGCTTTCTTT | CASSQSGLLNTEAFF
TRBD1 | - | TRBJ2-7 | TRBV20-1 | TGCAGTGCTAGAGATGGGGGGACAGGTCAACCCGAGCAGTACTTC | CSARDGGTGQPEQYF
TRBD1 | many | TRBJ1-5 | TRBV6-1 | TGTGCCAGCAGTTCCACAGGGGCGCGGGATCAGCCCCAGCATTTT | CASSSTGARDQPQHF
TRBD1 | many | TRBJ1-1 | TRBV5-1 | TGCGCCAGCAGCTACAGGGGGGGTCCAAACACTGAAGCTTTCTTT | CASSYRGGPNTEAFF
- | many | TRBJ1-4 | TRBV2 | TGTGCCAGCAGTGTTAGACAGAAAGCACAAAAACTGTTTTTT | CASSVRQKAQKLFF
- | - | TRBJ1-2 | TRBV10-3 | TGTGCCATCAGTGAGTCGGAGGGTGGGATCGGCTATGGCTACACCTTC | CAISESEGGIGYGYTF
- | few | TRBJ2-3 | TRBV5-1 | TGCGCCAGCAGCTTACCGGGACCGGGGGTCGCAGATACGCAGTATTTT | CASSLPGPGVADTQYF
- | many | TRBJ1-3 | TRBV28 | TGTGCCAGCAGTCTAGATTTCTCTGGAAACACCATATATTTT | CASSLDFSGNTIYF
TRBD2 | many | TRBJ2-1 | TRBV20-1 | TGCAGTGCTAGCGCTAGCGGGAGGGCCGATGAGCAGTTCTTC | CSASASGRADEQFF
TRBD2 | many | TRBJ2-1 | TRBV11-3 | TGTGCCAGCAGCTTAGGCGGGGGGACATCCTACAATGAGCAGTTCTTC | CASSLGGGTSYNEQFF
- | once | TRBJ2-2 | TRBV6-2/TRBV6-3 | TGTGCCAGCTCCTTCGGGGAGTTCGCGAACACCGGGGAGCTGTTTTTT | CASSFGEFANTGELFF
TRBD2 | few | TRBJ2-7 | TRBV11-2 | TGTGCCAGCAGCTTGGGGGCTAGCGGGAGGGCCGAGCAGTACTTC | CASSLGASGRAEQYF
- | - | TRBJ2-7 | TRBV15 | TGTGCCACCAGCAGAGCCAGTGGAGGTTTCGAGCAGTACTTC | CATSRASGGFEQYF
TRBD1 | few | TRBJ1-6 | TRBV10-2 | TGCGCCAGCAGCTCATTAGGGGGCGATTCACCCCTCCACTTT | CASSSLGGDSPLHF
- | - | TRBJ1-6 | TRBV27 | TGTGCCAGCAGTATTAAGGGATCCAATTCACCCCTCCACTTT | CASSIKGSNSPLHF